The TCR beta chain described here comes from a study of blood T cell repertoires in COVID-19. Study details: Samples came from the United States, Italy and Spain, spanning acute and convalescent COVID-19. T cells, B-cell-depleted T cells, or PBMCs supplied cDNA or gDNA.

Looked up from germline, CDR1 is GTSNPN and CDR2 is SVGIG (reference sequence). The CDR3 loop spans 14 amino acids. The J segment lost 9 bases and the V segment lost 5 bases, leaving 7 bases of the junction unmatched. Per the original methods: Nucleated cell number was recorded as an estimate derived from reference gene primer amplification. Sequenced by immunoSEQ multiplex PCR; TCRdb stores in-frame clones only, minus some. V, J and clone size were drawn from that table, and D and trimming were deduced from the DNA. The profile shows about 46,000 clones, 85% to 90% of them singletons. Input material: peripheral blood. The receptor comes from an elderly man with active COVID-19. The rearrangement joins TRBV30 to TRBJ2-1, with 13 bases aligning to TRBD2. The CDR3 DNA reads TGTGCCTGGGAAACTAGCGGGGGGGTTGGTGAGCAGTTCTTC. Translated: CAWETSGGVGEQFF.